A single sample gave rise to the 25 T cell receptor beta chains below, sequenced in a study of blood T cell repertoires in COVID-19. TCRdb's copy holds only in-frame clones and misses some; the assay was immunoSEQ multiplex PCR. In the table there are about 300,000 clones, 89% of which are singletons. The sequenced sample consisted of peripheral blood. These receptors came from a man younger than 35 who had recovered from COVID-19.

The chain has TRBV10-3 and TRBJ1-1; D is unclear. CDR1 ENHRY and CDR2 SYGVKD come from the germline V gene. Trimming removed 5 bases from V and 0 bases from J, with 13 bases in between. The CDR3 is 15 amino acids. In DNA, the CDR3 is TGTGCCATCAGTTCCCCCCGCGGGATGAACACTGAAGCTTTCTTT. Its translation is CAISSPRGMNTEAFF.

This chain uses TRBV13 with TRBJ2-1; weak D call: TRBD2 (7 bases). Trimming removed 5 bases at V and 3 bases at J, with 20 bases between. The CDR3 extends over 17 amino acids. Germline-derived CDR1 and CDR2 are PRHDT and FYEKMQ (reference sequence). CDR3 DNA sequence: TGTGCCAGCAGCACACGAGGAGGGGGGGAAATCTACAATGAGCAGTTCTTC. As protein: CASSTRGGGEIYNEQFF.

V and J are TRBV29-1 and TRBJ1-1, with D possibly TRBD1 on 6 matching bases. Trimming cost V 4 bases and J 2 bases, with 8 bases left between them. There are 12 residues in the CDR3. Germline CDR1 reads SQVTM; CDR2 reads ANQGSEA. CDR3 residues: CSVARGNTEAFF. In DNA form, the CDR3 reads TGCAGCGTTGCCAGGGGAAACACTGAAGCTTTCTTT.

This chain connects TRBV5-5 to TRBJ1-1; D may be TRBD1 (5 bases). This CDR3 contains 16 residues. Germline V gene data show CDR1 as SGHKS and CDR2 as YYEKEE (reference sequence). Trimming removed 0 bases from V and 4 bases from J, with 16 bases in between. CDR3 in amino acids: CASSLVAGRYGTEAFF. The CDR3, as DNA: TGTGCCAGCAGCTTGGTGGCAGGGAGGTACGGCACTGAAGCTTTCTTT.

The CDR3 sequence is CASSLGPQPPYEQYF. The CDR3 bases are TGTGCCAGCAGCTTGGGGCCGCAACCCCCCTACGAGCAGTACTTC. The chain carries TRBV7-9 and TRBJ2-7, with D possibly TRBD1 on 5 matching bases. V dropped 3 bases and J dropped 2 bases, with 14 bases sitting between them. The CDR3 extends over 15 amino acids. Germline loops: CDR1 SEHNR, CDR2 FQNEAQ (reference sequence).

The chain joins TRBV6-5 to TRBJ2-7; D might be TRBD1 (6 bases). V was pared by 6 bases and J by 0 bases, with 15 bases between. Germline values: CDR1 MNHEY, CDR2 SVGAGI. CDR3 size: 15 residues. CDR3 sequence: CASSLRDTDSYEQYF. CDR3 nucleotide sequence: TGTGCCAGCAGCCTTCGGGACACCGACTCCTACGAGCAGTACTTC.

The CDR3 is CATSRTGVYNEQFF. In DNA, the CDR3 is TGTGCCACCAGCAGGACAGGGGTCTACAATGAGCAGTTCTTC. The chain couples TRBV15 to TRBJ2-1; TRBD1 aligns across 8 bases. V was clipped by 3 bases and J by 3 bases; unmatched bases: 1. The germline V gene encodes CDR1 LNHNV and CDR2 YYDKDF (reference sequence). This CDR3 is built from 14 residues.

The gene calls are TRBV3-1 (or the pseudogene TRBV3-2) and TRBJ2-7, with 7 bases matching TRBD1. The germline gives CDR1 LGHDT, CDR2 YNNKEL (reference sequence). The CDR3 has 14 amino acids. The junction had 4 bases not matched to a gene; V was cut back by 2 bases and J by 3 bases. The CDR3 sequence: CASSQSGQIYEQYF. The CDR3 coding sequence is TGTGCCAGCAGCCAATCGGGACAGATCTACGAGCAGTACTTC.

The J gene is TRBJ2-7, the V gene TRBV5-8; 8 nucleotides agree with TRBD2. CDR3 length: 15 residues. V trimming: 2 bases; J trimming: 6 bases; junction bases outside the gene matches: 10. Germline V gene data show CDR1 as SGHTS and CDR2 as YDEGEE. CDR3 nucleotide sequence: TGTGCCAGCAGCTTCGCGGGGGGCTCAGGTGGCGAGCAGTACTTC. Its protein product is CASSFAGGSGGEQYF.

There are a few counts of this clone. The chain carries TRBV19 and TRBJ2-3; D not certain. Trimming took off 6 bases at V and 2 bases at J, with 15 bases between the two ends. This CDR3 has 15 residues. The germline gives CDR1 LNHDA, CDR2 SQIVND (reference sequence). CDR3 protein: CASRTSIATTDTQYF. CDR3 nucleotides: TGTGCCAGTAGGACTTCCATCGCCACCACAGATACGCAGTATTTT.

Notes on this clone: Within the sample, other DNA sequences also encode this same CDR3. This chain joins TRBV6-2 or TRBV6-3 and TRBJ1-1, with D possibly being TRBD1 (5 bases). V gave up 2 bases and J gave up 1 base, with 5 bases separating them. CDR3 length equals 13 residues. Germline CDR1 is MNHEY and CDR2 is SVGEGT. The CDR3 bases are TGTGCCAGCAGTTACGGACAGAACACTGAAGCTTTCTTT. Its protein is CASSYGQNTEAFF.

The chain uses TRBV5-1 and TRBJ2-7; D might be TRBD1 (6 bases). Germline V lookup: CDR1 SGHRS, CDR2 YFSETQ. Deletions cut 3 bases from V and 2 bases from J, with 9 bases between. The CDR3 contains 13 residues. Here the CDR3 reads CASSSSGAYEQYF. Written as DNA, the CDR3 is TGCGCCAGCAGCTCGTCAGGGGCCTACGAGCAGTACTTC.

The genes are TRBV12-3 or TRBV12-4 and TRBJ1-1; weak D call: TRBD1 (5 bases). The CDR3 has 13 amino acids. V lost 7 bases and J lost 1, with 10 bases in between. For the CDR3, the DNA is TGTGCCAGCAAGGTCGGGGGGAACACTGAAGCTTTCTTT. It specifies CASKVGGNTEAFF.

This clone has just a few counts. The chain employs TRBV5-1 and TRBJ2-2, with 9 bases lining up with TRBD2. The J segment lost 6 bases and the V segment lost 7 bases, leaving 10 bases of the junction unmatched. The V gene's germline CDR1 is SGHRS and CDR2 YFSETQ. The CDR3 contains 15 residues. The CDR3 nucleotides read TGCGCCAGCCGGGAGACTAGCGGAGGGGCCGGGGAGCTGTTTTTT. It encodes CASRETSGGAGELFF.

The DNA of the CDR3 is TGTGCCACCAGCGGTCGGGACATCAGCTACAATGAGCAGTTCTTC. It codes for CATSGRDISYNEQFF. The chain has TRBV15 and TRBJ2-1; tentative D call: TRBD1 (6 bases). Germline V gene data show CDR1 as LNHNV and CDR2 as YYDKDF (reference sequence). The CDR3 is 15 amino acids. With 5 bases removed from V and 3 bases from J, the gap between germline ends came to 14 bases.

This sequence joins TRBV19 and TRBJ1-5; D gene uncertain. This CDR3 spans 14 amino acids. The germline gives CDR1 LNHDA, CDR2 SQIVND (reference sequence). V was pared by 8 bases and J by 6 bases, with 17 bases between. Here the CDR3 DNA reads TGTGCCAGTGGGTATTTTAGTGAGGTTCAGCCCCAGCATTTT. This codes for CASGYFSEVQPQHF.

In this sample, this clone turned up once. The V gene is TRBV27, the J gene TRBJ1-2, with 8 bases aligning to TRBD1. This CDR3 comprises 16 residues. The J segment lost 2 bases and the V segment lost 0 bases, leaving 5 bases of the junction unmatched. CDR1 and CDR2 from the germline V gene are MNHEY and SMNVEV (reference sequence). The CDR3 is CASSLSPGQGNYGYTF. In DNA form, the CDR3 reads TGTGCCAGCAGTTTATCCCCCGGACAGGGAAACTATGGCTACACCTTC.

The rearrangement joins TRBV7-9 to TRBJ1-1; a possible D gene is TRBD1 (5 bases). The CDR3 is 15 residues long. V gave up 5 bases and J gave up 6 bases, with 19 bases separating them. Germline V gene lookup returns CDR1 SEHNR and CDR2 FQNEAQ (reference sequence). CDR3 nucleotide sequence: TGTGCCAGCAGCGATCTAATTTGGGGGGACGCTGAAGCTTTCTTT. Amino acid sequence: CASSDLIWGDAEAFF.

The chain combines TRBV21-1 with TRBJ2-3; the table calls TRBD2, which could not be checked here. TRBV21-1 is described as a pseudogene. CDR3 size: 16 residues. The CDR3: CASSNCLGLHTDTQYF. The CDR3 DNA follows: TGTGCCAGCAGCAATTGCCTCGGACTACACACAGATACGCAGTATTTT.

This CDR3 reads CASSLGLAGANEQYF. DNA for the CDR3: TGCGCCAGCAGCTTGGGACTAGCGGGGGCCAACGAGCAGTACTTC. The chain couples TRBV5-1 to TRBJ2-7; 12 bases agree with TRBD2. Germline assignment: CDR1 SGHRS and CDR2 YFSETQ. The CDR3 consists of 15 residues. V was clipped by 0 bases and J by 5 bases; unmatched bases: 3.

The V gene is TRBV7-9, the J gene TRBJ2-4; D is uncertain. Germline V gives CDR1 SEHNR, CDR2 FQNEAQ (reference sequence). The ends were cut back, 6 bases at V and 4 bases at J, with 13 bases in the middle. There are 14 residues in the CDR3. CDR3 region: CASRPLEIKNIQYF. CDR3 in DNA: TGTGCCAGCAGACCCCTCGAGATTAAAAACATTCAGTACTTC.

The chain uses TRBV29-1 and TRBJ1-2; D not resolved. In germline, CDR1 is SQVTM, CDR2 ANQGSEA. V was pared by 3 bases and J by 3 bases, with 11 bases between. This CDR3 region has 13 residues. CDR3 sequence reads: CSVDLDKDYGYTF. The CDR3 nucleotides read TGCAGCGTTGATTTAGACAAAGACTATGGCTACACCTTC.

The CDR3 DNA follows: TGCAGTGCTCTCCAAGAGACCCAGTACTTC. This encodes CSALQETQYF. The rearrangement joins TRBV20-1 to TRBJ2-5; D is undetermined. The V end lost 5 bases, the J end lost 1 base, and 2 bases lay between the germline ends. The V gene's germline CDR1 is DFQATT and CDR2 SNEGSKA (reference sequence). The CDR3 spans 10 residues.

The chain joins TRBV2 to TRBJ2-2, with 9 bases aligning to TRBD2. V trimming: 6 bases; J trimming: 8 bases; junction bases outside the gene matches: 4. CDR3 length: 13 residues. Germline CDR1 and CDR2: SNHLY and FYNNEI. In DNA, the CDR3 is TGTGCCAGCAGAGCTAGCGGGAAAGGGGAGCTGTTTTTT. Protein product: CASRASGKGELFF. Filled out from reference TRBV2 and TRBJ2-2, the complete variable domain reads EPEVTQTPSHQVTQMGQEVILRCVPISNHLYFYWYRQILGQKVEFLVSFYNNEISEKSEIFDDQFSVERPDGSNFTLKIRSTKLEDSAMYFCASRASGKGELFFGEGSRLTVL.

The chain uses TRBV29-1 and TRBJ1-3; 10 bases line up with TRBD1. The ends lost 1 base at V and 4 bases at J; junction bases unmatched: 4. From germline, CDR1 is SQVTM and CDR2 ANQGSEA. The CDR3 contains 15 residues. The CDR3 region is CSVEGGQGPGNTIYF. CDR3 bases: TGCAGCGTTGAAGGGGGACAGGGGCCAGGAAACACCATATATTTT.